These T cell receptor beta chains were read from a single sample in a study of T-cell reconstitution after alpha-beta-depleted transplantation in children. MiXCR was run by TCRdb on the PCR reads, yielding one entry per CDR3 protein. Seen here are approximately 270,000 distinct CDR3 sequences, 9.9% observed once, and the top ten hold 10%. The sample was PBMCs from the stem cell graft donor, taken from the stem cell graft. Receptors were obtained from a human donor who donated a stem cell graft to a child with SCID. The CDR3 runs from the conserved cysteine through the conserved F or W. The D gene is left open where the match is weak. Clone size is given for some rows only: seen once, a few or many times, or a class if the clone is expanded.

many | - | TRBJ2-3 | TRBV7-6 | CASSFLKDVTDTQYF | TGTGCCAGCAGCTTTTTGAAGGATGTCACAGATACGCAGTATTTT
- | - | TRBJ2-7 | TRBV29-1 | CSVRQDGNEQYF | TGCAGCGTTCGCCAGGACGGCAACGAGCAGTACTTC
- | - | TRBJ2-4 | TRBV5-1 | CASSLASGLRDIQYF | TGCGCCAGCAGCTTGGCATCTGGGCTCCGAGACATTCAGTACTTC
few | - | TRBJ1-2 | TRBV6-1 | CASSERSGDFGNTF | TGTGCCAGCAGCGAACGCTCAGGGGATTTTGGCAACACCTTC
few | TRBD2 | TRBJ2-5 | TRBV20-1 | CSAKTELAEETQYF | TGCAGTGCCAAGACCGAGCTAGCGGAAGAGACCCAGTACTTC
few | TRBD2 | TRBJ2-1 | TRBV15 | CAFGTRPHNEQFF | TGTGCCTTCGGGACTAGGCCCCACAATGAGCAGTTCTTC
few | TRBD1 | TRBJ1-5 | TRBV4-1 | CASSQGDRDEPQHF | TGCGCCAGCAGCCAAGGCGACAGGGATGAGCCCCAGCATTTT
- | TRBD1 | TRBJ2-2 | TRBV12-3/TRBV12-4 | CASSSTRTGNTGELFF | TGTGCCAGCAGTTCTACTCGGACAGGGAACACCGGGGAGCTGTTTTTT
few | - | TRBJ1-2 | TRBV24-1 | CATSDSGSGYTF | TGTGCCACCAGTGATTCGGGGTCTGGCTACACCTTC
many | TRBD1 | TRBJ2-2 | TRBV12-3/TRBV12-4 | CASSLRTGVTGELFF | TGTGCCAGCAGTCTTCGGACAGGGGTGACCGGGGAGCTGTTTTTT
- | - | TRBJ2-5 | TRBV5-5 | CASSLNRVQETQYF | TGTGCCAGCAGCTTGAACAGGGTCCAAGAGACCCAGTACTTC
few | TRBD2 | TRBJ2-7 | TRBV5-1 | CASRSSGGIYEQYF | TGCGCCAGCAGATCTAGCGGGGGGATCTACGAGCAGTACTTC
- | TRBD1 | TRBJ2-2 | TRBV24-1 | CATSEGDRGTGELFF | TGTGCCACCAGTGAGGGGGACAGGGGCACCGGGGAGCTGTTTTTT
few | TRBD1 | TRBJ2-7 | TRBV11-2 | CASSLDRDSYEQYF | TGTGCCAGCAGCTTAGATAGGGACAGCTACGAGCAGTACTTC
- | - | TRBJ2-1 | TRBV6-1 | CASSPTGNSYNEQFF | TGTGCCAGCAGTCCCACAGGGAATTCCTACAATGAGCAGTTCTTC
- | TRBD1 | TRBJ2-1 | TRBV20-1 | CSAPGQGIDEQFF | TGCAGTGCCCCGGGACAGGGGATAGATGAGCAGTTCTTC
- | TRBD1 | TRBJ2-1 | TRBV18 | CASRDSNYNEQFF | TGTGCCAGCCGGGACAGTAATTACAATGAGCAGTTCTTC
- | - | TRBJ2-5 | TRBV13 | CASSSSWGEETQYF | TGTGCCAGCAGCTCTAGTTGGGGTGAGGAGACCCAGTACTTC
few | TRBD1 | TRBJ1-5 | TRBV5-6 | CASSLRTGGQPQHF | TGTGCCAGCAGCCTGAGGACAGGCGGACAGCCCCAGCATTTT
few | TRBD2 | TRBJ2-5 | TRBV12-3/TRBV12-4 | CASSSSGGARETQYF | TGTGCCAGCAGTTCGAGCGGGGGGGCCCGGGAGACCCAGTACTTC
many | - | TRBJ1-6 | TRBV12-3/TRBV12-4 | CASRLPGGNNSPLHF | TGTGCCAGCAGGTTACCCGGGGGTAATAATTCACCCCTCCACTTT
- | - | TRBJ1-3 | TRBV6-1 | CASSSLGAGNTIYF | TGTGCCAGCAGCTCCCTCGGGGCTGGAAACACCATATATTTT
many | - | TRBJ2-3 | TRBV28 | CASRTRVDYPPSQYF | TGTGCCAGCAGAACGAGGGTTGACTACCCCCCCTCCCAGTATTTT
few | TRBD1 | TRBJ1-2 | TRBV12-3/TRBV12-4 | CASNPGGATSHTPTF | TGTGCCAGCAACCCAGGGGGAGCAACCTCTCACACCCCCACCTTC
- | TRBD2 | TRBJ2-3 | TRBV7-6 | CASSTSGTSGDTQYF | TGTGCCAGCAGCACCTCCGGGACTAGCGGAGATACGCAGTATTTT
- | TRBD1 | TRBJ2-1 | TRBV25-1 | CASNPGQGGIGEQFF | TGTGCCAGCAACCCGGGACAGGGGGGAATCGGTGAGCAGTTCTTC
many | - | TRBJ2-5 | TRBV6-5 | CASSYSMGYEETQYF | TGTGCCAGCAGTTACTCGATGGGGTATGAAGAGACCCAGTACTTC
many | - | TRBJ1-4 | TRBV7-9 | CASLGSSPEKLFF | TGTGCCAGCCTTGGGTCATCCCCTGAAAAACTGTTTTTT
- | - | TRBJ2-1 | TRBV7-6 | CASSYPGHYNEQFF | TGTGCCAGCAGCTACCCGGGACATTACAATGAGCAGTTCTTC
- | - | TRBJ1-4 | TRBV6-1 | CASSVGSFNEKLFF | TGTGCCAGCAGTGTCGGCAGTTTTAATGAAAAACTGTTTTTT
- | TRBD1 | TRBJ2-7 | TRBV10-3 | CAISREAFRDRASYEQYF | TGTGCCATCAGCCGGGAAGCATTCCGGGACAGGGCGTCCTACGAGCAGTACTTC
few | - | TRBJ2-7 | TRBV5-5 | CASSWAGYEQYF | TGTGCCAGCAGCTGGGCCGGTTACGAGCAGTACTTC
many | - | TRBJ2-3 | TRBV4-1 | CASSQASGGRTDTQYF | TGCGCCAGCAGCCAAGCTTCAGGGGGGCGCACAGATACGCAGTATTTT
- | TRBD1 | TRBJ1-2 | TRBV20-1 | CSASGTGDNYGYTF | TGCAGTGCTAGCGGGACAGGGGATAACTATGGCTACACCTTC
many | - | TRBJ2-3 | TRBV5-1 | CASSISSTDTQYF | TGCGCCAGCAGCATTTCTAGCACAGATACGCAGTATTTT
many | - | TRBJ2-2 | TRBV5-1 | CASRKEANTGELFF | TGCGCCAGCAGAAAGGAAGCGAACACCGGGGAGCTGTTTTTT
- | TRBD1 | TRBJ2-7 | TRBV27 | CASRSGTGLREQYF | TGTGCCAGCAGATCCGGGACAGGGCTCCGCGAGCAGTACTTC
many | - | TRBJ2-7 | TRBV12-3/TRBV12-4 | CASSLGLEQYF | TGTGCCAGCAGTTTGGGGCTCGAGCAGTACTTC
many | TRBD2 | TRBJ2-1 | TRBV7-2 | CASSLDGGGAHNEQFF | TGTGCCAGCAGCTTAGATGGCGGGGGGGCCCACAATGAGCAGTTCTTC
- | - | TRBJ2-5 | TRBV5-4 | CASSFGTQGQYF | TGTGCCAGCAGCTTCGGGACTCAGGGGCAGTACTTC
many | - | TRBJ1-4 | TRBV12-3/TRBV12-4 | CASSRAGFNEKLFF | TGTGCCAGCAGTAGGGCAGGTTTTAATGAAAAACTGTTTTTT
many | - | TRBJ2-7 | TRBV10-3 | CAISESQGSYEQYF | TGTGCCATCAGTGAGTCGCAGGGCTCCTACGAGCAGTACTTC
few | - | TRBJ2-7 | TRBV27 | CASSFVAGQDYEQYF | TGTGCCAGCAGTTTCGTAGCGGGACAGGACTACGAGCAGTACTTC